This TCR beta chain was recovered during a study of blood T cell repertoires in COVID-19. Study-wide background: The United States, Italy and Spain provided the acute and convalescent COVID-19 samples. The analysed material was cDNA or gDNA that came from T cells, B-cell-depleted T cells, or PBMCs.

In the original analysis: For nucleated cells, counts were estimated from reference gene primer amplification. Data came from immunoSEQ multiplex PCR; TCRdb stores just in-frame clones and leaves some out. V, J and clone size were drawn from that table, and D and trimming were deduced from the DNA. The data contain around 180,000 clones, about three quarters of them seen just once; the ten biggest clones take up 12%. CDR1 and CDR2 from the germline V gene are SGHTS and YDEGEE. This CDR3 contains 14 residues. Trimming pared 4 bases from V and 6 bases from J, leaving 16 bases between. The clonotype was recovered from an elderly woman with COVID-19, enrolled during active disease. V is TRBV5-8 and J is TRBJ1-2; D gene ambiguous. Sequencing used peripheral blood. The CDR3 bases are TGTGCCAGCAGCGATTACCGGTTATTAAATGGCTACACCTTC. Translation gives CASSDYRLLNGYTF. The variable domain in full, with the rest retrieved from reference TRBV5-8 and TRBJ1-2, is EAGVTQSPTHLIKTRGQQATLRCSPISGHTSVYWYQQALGLGLQFLLWYDEGEERNRGNFPPRFSGRQFPNYSSELNVNALELEDSALYLCASSDYRLLNGYTFGSGTRLTVV.